The source of this T cell receptor (beta chain) is a study of blood T cell repertoires in COVID-19. Across the whole study: Acute-phase and convalescent COVID-19 samples originated in the United States, Italy and Spain. Sources were T cells, B-cell-depleted T cells, or PBMCs; the material itself was cDNA or gDNA.

Per the original methods: Counts of nucleated cells, estimated from reference gene primer amplification, were obtained. Produced via immunoSEQ multiplex PCR; TCRdb's table is partial and in-frame only. V, J and clone size are those of that table, while D and trimming were read from the DNA. This sample has around 210,000 clones, with about 86% found just once. Germline V gene sequence: CDR1 MNHEY, CDR2 SVGAGI. V dropped 1 base and J dropped 0; count of bases not matched to a gene: 2. The CDR3 covers 15 residues. The clonotype comes from a woman in her 70s with acute or convalescent COVID-19. The chain carries TRBV6-5 and TRBJ2-7, with TRBD2 matching 8 bases. Sequencing was done on a sample of peripheral blood. The CDR3 DNA follows: TGTGCCAGCAGTTACTGGGCGGGGGGCTCCTACGAGCAGTACTTC. Translating gives CASSYWAGGSYEQYF.